The sequence of this T cell receptor (beta chain) was determined in a study of blood T cell repertoires in COVID-19. In the study overall: From T cells, B-cell-depleted T cells, or PBMCs came the material, which was cDNA or gDNA.

In the original workflow: By means of reference gene primer amplification, nucleated cell counts were estimated. The protocol was immunoSEQ multiplex PCR, while the TCRdb copy is restricted to in-frame clones and leaves out a portion. Clone size and V and J calls were adopted from that table, with D and trimming inferred from the DNA. The sample records more than 200,000 clones, about 86% being singletons. Deletions cut 5 bases from V and 3 bases from J, with 14 bases between. Germline CDR1 and CDR2: GTSNPN and SVGIG (reference sequence). The CDR3 contains 14 residues. The specimen was peripheral blood. V is TRBV30 and J is TRBJ1-5; D is possibly TRBD1 (5 bases). This receptor was identified in a man in his forties with active or convalescent COVID-19. CDR3 region: CAWAIDSYNQPQHF. DNA of the CDR3: TGTGCCTGGGCCATCGACAGTTACAATCAGCCCCAGCATTTT.